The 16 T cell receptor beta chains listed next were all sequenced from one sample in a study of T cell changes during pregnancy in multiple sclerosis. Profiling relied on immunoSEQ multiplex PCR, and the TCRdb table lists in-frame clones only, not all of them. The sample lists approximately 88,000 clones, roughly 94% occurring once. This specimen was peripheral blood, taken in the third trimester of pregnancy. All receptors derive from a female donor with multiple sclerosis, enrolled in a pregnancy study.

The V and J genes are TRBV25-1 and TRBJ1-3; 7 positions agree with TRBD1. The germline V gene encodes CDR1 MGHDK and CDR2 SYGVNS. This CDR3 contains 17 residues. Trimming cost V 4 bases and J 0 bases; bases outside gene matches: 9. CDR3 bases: TGTGCCAGCAGTGCTAGGGGGGACAGTAACTCTGGAAACACCATATATTTT. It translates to CASSARGDSNSGNTIYF.

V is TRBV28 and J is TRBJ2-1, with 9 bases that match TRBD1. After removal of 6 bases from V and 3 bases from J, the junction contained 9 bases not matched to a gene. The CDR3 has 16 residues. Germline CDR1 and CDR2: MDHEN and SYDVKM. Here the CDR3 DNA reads TGTGCCAGCAGGACCACGGGACAGGGTGGCTACAATGAGCAGTTCTTC. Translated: CASRTTGQGGYNEQFF.

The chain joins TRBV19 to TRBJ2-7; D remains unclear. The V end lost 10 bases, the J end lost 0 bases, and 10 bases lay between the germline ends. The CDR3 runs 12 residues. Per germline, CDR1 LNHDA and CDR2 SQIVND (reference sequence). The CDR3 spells CATASSSYEQYF. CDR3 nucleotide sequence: TGTGCCACTGCTTCGAGCTCCTACGAGCAGTACTTC.

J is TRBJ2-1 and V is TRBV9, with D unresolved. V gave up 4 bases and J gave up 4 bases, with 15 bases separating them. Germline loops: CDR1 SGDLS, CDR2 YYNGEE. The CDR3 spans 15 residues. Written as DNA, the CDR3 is TGTGCCAGCAGCCCCCCCTCGAGGTCGTACAATGAGCAGTTCTTC. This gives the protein CASSPPSRSYNEQFF.

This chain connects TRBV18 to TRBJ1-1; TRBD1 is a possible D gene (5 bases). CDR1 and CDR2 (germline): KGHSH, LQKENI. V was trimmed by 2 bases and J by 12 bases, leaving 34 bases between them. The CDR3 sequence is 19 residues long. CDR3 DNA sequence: TGTGCCAGCTCACCAACGGACACATTTGGATTAGAACACTTAACACGCACTTTCTTT. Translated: CASSPTDTFGLEHLTRTFF.

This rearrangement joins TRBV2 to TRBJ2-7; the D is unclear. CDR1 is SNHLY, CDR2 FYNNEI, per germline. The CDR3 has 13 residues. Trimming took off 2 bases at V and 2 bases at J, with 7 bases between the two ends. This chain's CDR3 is CASSEIPTYEQYF. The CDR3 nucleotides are TGTGCCAGCAGTGAAATTCCAACCTACGAGCAGTACTTC.

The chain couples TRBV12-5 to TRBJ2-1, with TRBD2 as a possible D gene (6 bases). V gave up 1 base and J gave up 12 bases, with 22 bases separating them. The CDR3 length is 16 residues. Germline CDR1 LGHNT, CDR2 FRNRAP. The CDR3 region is CASGLARPAVRGGQFF. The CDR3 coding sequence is TGTGCTAGTGGTTTGGCTCGCCCGGCGGTCCGGGGAGGGCAGTTCTTC.

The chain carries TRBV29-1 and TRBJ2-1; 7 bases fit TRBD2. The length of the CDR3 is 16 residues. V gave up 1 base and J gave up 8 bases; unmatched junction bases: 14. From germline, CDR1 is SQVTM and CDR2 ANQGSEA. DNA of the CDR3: TGCAGCGTTGAAGGCCCCGGACTAGGGGTCACAGATGAGCAGTTCTTC. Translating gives CSVEGPGLGVTDEQFF.

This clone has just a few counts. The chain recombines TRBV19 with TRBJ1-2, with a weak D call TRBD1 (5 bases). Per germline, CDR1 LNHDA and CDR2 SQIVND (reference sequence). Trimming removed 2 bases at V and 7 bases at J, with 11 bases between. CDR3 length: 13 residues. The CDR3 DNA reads TGTGCCAGTAGTATACCGGGACTACTTGGCTACACCTTC. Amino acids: CASSIPGLLGYTF.

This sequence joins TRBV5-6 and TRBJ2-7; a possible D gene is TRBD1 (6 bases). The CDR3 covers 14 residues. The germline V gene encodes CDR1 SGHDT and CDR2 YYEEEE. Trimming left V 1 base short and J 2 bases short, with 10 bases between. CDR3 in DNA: TGTGCCAGCAGCTTGATTACAGGGCCCTACGAGCAGTACTTC. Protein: CASSLITGPYEQYF. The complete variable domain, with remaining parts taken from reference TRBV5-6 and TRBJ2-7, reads DAGVTQSPTHLIKTRGQQVTLRCSPKSGHDTVSWYQQALGQGPQFIFQYYEEEERQRGNFPDRFSGHQFPNYSSELNVNALLLGDSALYLCASSLITGPYEQYFGPGTRLTVT.

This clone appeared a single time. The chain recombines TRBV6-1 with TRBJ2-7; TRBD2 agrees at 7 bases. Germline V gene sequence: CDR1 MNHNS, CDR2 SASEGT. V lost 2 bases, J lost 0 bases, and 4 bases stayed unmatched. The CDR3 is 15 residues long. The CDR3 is CASSEYSSGSYEQYF. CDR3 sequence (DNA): TGTGCCAGCAGTGAATACTCTAGCGGCTCCTACGAGCAGTACTTC.

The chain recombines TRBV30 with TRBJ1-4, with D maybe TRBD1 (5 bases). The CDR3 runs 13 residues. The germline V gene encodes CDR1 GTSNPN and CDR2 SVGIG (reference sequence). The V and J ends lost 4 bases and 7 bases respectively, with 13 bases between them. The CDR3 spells CAWMRGGGEKLFF. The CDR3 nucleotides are TGTGCCTGGATGCGGGGCGGAGGTGAAAAACTGTTTTTT.

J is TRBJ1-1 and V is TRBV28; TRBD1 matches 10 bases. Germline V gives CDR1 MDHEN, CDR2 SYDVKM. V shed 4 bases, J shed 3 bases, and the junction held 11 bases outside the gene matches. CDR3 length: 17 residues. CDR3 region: CASSSLGQGGRDTEAFF. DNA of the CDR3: TGTGCCAGCAGTTCTCTCGGACAGGGGGGGAGGGACACTGAAGCTTTCTTT.

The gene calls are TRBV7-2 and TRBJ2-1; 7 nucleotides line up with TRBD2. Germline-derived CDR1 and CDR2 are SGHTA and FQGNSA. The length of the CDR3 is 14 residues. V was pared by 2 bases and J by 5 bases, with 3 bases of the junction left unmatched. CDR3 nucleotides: TGTGCCAGCAGCTTACAGAGCGGGAACAATGAGCAGTTCTTC. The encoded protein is CASSLQSGNNEQFF.

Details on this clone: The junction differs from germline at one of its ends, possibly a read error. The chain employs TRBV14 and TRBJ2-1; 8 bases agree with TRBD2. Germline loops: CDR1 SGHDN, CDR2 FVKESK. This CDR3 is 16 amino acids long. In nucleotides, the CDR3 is TGTGCCAGCAGCCACTCTGGCGGGAGGAGGTACAATAAGCAGTTCTTC. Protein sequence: CASSHSGGRRYNKQFF.

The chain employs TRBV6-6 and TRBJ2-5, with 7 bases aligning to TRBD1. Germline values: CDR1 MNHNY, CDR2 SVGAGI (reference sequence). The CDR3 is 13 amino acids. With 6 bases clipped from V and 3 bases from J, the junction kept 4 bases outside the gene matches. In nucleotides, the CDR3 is TGTGCCAGCAGCTTGGGACAGAAAGAGACCCAGTACTTC. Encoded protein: CASSLGQKETQYF.